Each of the 21 T cell receptor beta chains below was sequenced from the same sample in a study of blood T cell repertoires in COVID-19. Generated by immunoSEQ multiplex PCR, the TCRdb table keeps only in-frame clones and is missing some. The sample lists about 96,000 clones, 70% to 90% occurring once. What was sequenced was peripheral blood. All receptors come from a human donor with COVID-19, enrolled during active disease. The donor label of this sample is uncertain.

The chain has TRBV9 and TRBJ2-3, with 9 bases fitting TRBD2. The germline V gene has CDR1 SGDLS and CDR2 YYNGEE. CDR3 length: 18 residues. Trimming at V came to 0 bases and at J to 2 bases, leaving 10 bases not matched to a gene. The CDR3 spells CASSVESGGFSDTDTQYF. For the CDR3, the DNA is TGTGCCAGCAGCGTAGAAAGCGGGGGGTTTTCCGACACAGATACGCAGTATTTT.

The chain is built from TRBV18 and TRBJ1-1, with D perhaps matching TRBD1 (6 bases). The CDR3 totals 15 residues. CDR1 and CDR2 (germline): KGHSH, LQKENI. Between the trimmed V and J ends, which lost 5 bases and 5 bases, there was a span of 18 bases. The CDR3 protein is CASSARGALGTEAFF. For the CDR3, the DNA is TGTGCCAGCTCAGCTCGGGGGGCTTTAGGGACTGAAGCTTTCTTT. The variable domain in full, with the rest retrieved from reference TRBV18 and TRBJ1-1, is NAGVMQNPRHLVRRRGQEARLRCSPMKGHSHVYWYRQLPEEGLKFMVYLQKENIIDESGMPKERFSAEFPKEGPSILRIQQVVRGDSAAYFCASSARGALGTEAFFGQGTRLTVV.

The chain is built from TRBV7-3 and TRBJ1-6, with 8 bases fitting TRBD1. This CDR3 comprises 15 residues. The germline CDR1 and CDR2 sequences are SGHTA and FQGTGA. The junction had 4 bases not matched to a gene; V was cut back by 0 bases and J by 9 bases. The CDR3 DNA follows: TGTGCCAGCAGCTTAACCCCCGACAGGGGTTCACCCCTCCACTTT. Translated: CASSLTPDRGSPLHF.

The chain uses TRBV7-9 and TRBJ2-5, with 9 bases lining up with TRBD2. After removal of 4 bases from V and 5 bases from J, the junction contained 11 bases not matched to a gene. From germline, CDR1 is SEHNR and CDR2 FQNEAQ (reference sequence). The CDR3 is 16 amino acids. In DNA form, the CDR3 reads TGTGCCAGCAGCTGGCCCCGGGCTAGCGGGAAGGAGACCCAGTACTTC. Encoded protein: CASSWPRASGKETQYF.

This rearrangement joins TRBV25-1 to TRBJ2-1, with D possibly being TRBD1 (6 bases). V was pared by 2 bases and J by 10 bases, with 15 bases between. The CDR3 length is 14 residues. Germline loops: CDR1 MGHDK, CDR2 SYGVNS. CDR3 region: CASSEEDSVWEQFF. The CDR3 DNA follows: TGTGCCAGCAGTGAAGAGGACAGCGTTTGGGAGCAGTTCTTC.

This clone has a single count. The gene calls are TRBV11-2 and TRBJ2-7; TRBD1 matches 7 bases. This CDR3 contains 17 residues. CDR1 is SGHAT and CDR2 is FQNNGV in the germline V gene. After removal of 4 bases from V and 0 bases from J, the junction contained 12 bases not matched to a gene. This chain's CDR3 is CASSSLRSGTASYEQYF. CDR3 DNA: TGTGCCAGCAGCTCACTTAGGTCCGGGACAGCCTCCTACGAGCAGTACTTC.

This sequence joins TRBV4-1 and TRBJ1-4; D is unresolved. The germline CDR1 and CDR2 sequences are MGHRA and YSYEKL. CDR3 size: 16 residues. V gave up 0 bases and J gave up 2 bases, with 10 bases separating them. CDR3 DNA sequence: TGCGCCAGCAGCCAAGATCGGGATCCGACTAATGAAAAACTGTTTTTT. This gives the protein CASSQDRDPTNEKLFF.

The rearrangement joins TRBV6-5 to TRBJ1-6; D gene ambiguous. Germline CDR1 reads MNHEY; CDR2 reads SVGAGI. This CDR3 is 16 amino acids long. V lost 0 bases and J 5 bases, leaving 11 bases between the germline ends. CDR3 coding DNA: TGTGCCAGCAGTTACTCTGGAGGCGGAAATAATTCACCCCTCCACTTT. Protein: CASSYSGGGNNSPLHF.

The J gene is TRBJ2-7, the V gene TRBV7-9, with 9 bases matching TRBD1. V shed 5 bases, J shed 6 bases, and the junction held 11 bases outside the gene matches. The V gene's germline CDR1 is SEHNR and CDR2 FQNEAQ (reference sequence). This CDR3 spans 15 amino acids. The CDR3 loop reads CASSRPRDREVEQYF. CDR3 DNA sequence: TGTGCCAGCAGCCGTCCCCGGGACAGGGAGGTCGAGCAGTACTTC.

The chain carries TRBV7-2 and TRBJ1-6; TRBD1 is a possible D gene (5 bases). The CDR3 contains 15 residues. CDR1 and CDR2 (germline): SGHTA, FQGNSA. The V end lost 5 bases, the J end lost 8 bases, and 16 bases lay between the germline ends. The CDR3 loop is CASSTFRVLDSPLHF. Written as DNA, the CDR3 is TGTGCCAGCAGCACTTTCAGGGTGCTTGATTCACCCCTCCACTTT.

The DNA of the CDR3 is TGTGCCAGCTCACGACAGGGGGTTGGTGGCACTGAAGCTTTCTTT. Amino acids: CASSRQGVGGTEAFF. The V call is TRBV25-1, the J call TRBJ1-1; 9 bases line up with TRBD1. The ends lost 8 bases at V and 4 bases at J; junction bases unmatched: 11. Germline CDR1 is MGHDK and CDR2 is SYGVNS. The CDR3 has 15 residues.

The genes are TRBV19 and TRBJ2-1; D may be TRBD2 (5 bases). The CDR3 loop spans 12 amino acids. Germline values: CDR1 LNHDA, CDR2 SQIVND (reference sequence). V was pared by 6 bases and J by 6 bases, with 9 bases between. CDR3 loop: CASSRSGNEQFF. For the CDR3, the DNA is TGTGCCAGTAGCCGGAGCGGCAATGAGCAGTTCTTC.

The rearrangement uses TRBV7-2 and TRBJ1-1, with D uncertain. Germline V gives CDR1 SGHTA, CDR2 FQGNSA. V was trimmed by 4 bases and J by 4 bases, leaving 13 bases between them. This CDR3 region has 14 residues. Here the CDR3 reads CASSSQHRVTEAFF. The CDR3 DNA reads as TGTGCCAGCAGCTCTCAACACAGAGTCACTGAAGCTTTCTTT.

The chain joins TRBV5-1 to TRBJ1-2, with TRBD1 matching 8 bases. CDR1 is SGHRS and CDR2 is YFSETQ in the germline V gene. Losses at the gene ends were 2 bases for V and 4 bases for J; bases not matched to a gene: 4. This CDR3 comprises 14 residues. The CDR3 protein is CASSFPDRVYGYTF. DNA of the CDR3: TGCGCCAGCAGCTTCCCGGACAGGGTCTATGGCTACACCTTC.

This chain links TRBV5-8 with TRBJ1-4; possibly TRBD1 for D (6 bases). Germline V gene data show CDR1 as SGHTS and CDR2 as YDEGEE. V was trimmed by 4 bases and J by 0 bases, leaving 19 bases between them. The CDR3 has 18 residues. DNA of the CDR3: TGTGCCAGCAGCCACCTAGCTCACGAGGGGGCAACTAATGAAAAACTGTTTTTT. This gives the protein CASSHLAHEGATNEKLFF.

To note about this clone: One junction end does not reproduce the germline sequence, and a read error may be involved. The gene calls are TRBV2 and TRBJ2-7; possibly TRBD1 for D (6 bases). Germline lookup yields CDR1 SNHLY and CDR2 FYNNEI. The CDR3 has 17 residues. CDR3 residues: CASSVGFPAGVPYEQYF. The CDR3 bases are TGTGCCAGCAGTGTCGGGTTTCCGGCAGGGGTACCCTACGAGCAATACTTC.

The V call is TRBV6-5, the J call TRBJ1-1; 8 bases agree with TRBD1. J gave up 1 base and V 6 bases, and 4 bases lay outside the gene matches. CDR3 length equals 14 residues. Germline values: CDR1 MNHEY, CDR2 SVGAGI. CDR3 in DNA: TGTGCCAGCAGGAGGGGACAGGCGAACACTGAAGCTTTCTTT. Translated, it gives CASRRGQANTEAFF.

The rearrangement uses TRBV7-7 and TRBJ2-7, with TRBD2 as a possible D gene (5 bases). The length of the CDR3 is 13 residues. Looked up from germline, CDR1 is SSHAT and CDR2 is FNYEAQ (reference sequence). V was clipped by 5 bases and J by 8 bases, with 16 bases between them. The CDR3 here is CASSRVASVKQYF. CDR3 coding DNA: TGTGCCAGCAGCCGGGTAGCGAGTGTCAAGCAGTACTTC.

This chain links TRBV27 with TRBJ1-5, with a weak D call TRBD1 (5 bases). Trimming took off 7 bases at V and 0 bases at J, with 13 bases between the two ends. CDR3 length: 15 amino acids. Germline CDR1 is MNHEY and CDR2 is SMNVEV (reference sequence). This CDR3 reads CASTPARDSNQPQHF. In DNA, the CDR3 is TGTGCCAGCACCCCCGCCAGGGATAGCAATCAGCCCCAGCATTTT.

The chain is built from TRBV3-1 (or the pseudogene TRBV3-2) and TRBJ2-5; 8 nucleotides agree with TRBD1. The junction had 3 bases not matched to a gene; V was cut back by 0 bases and J by 3 bases. Germline V gene sequence: CDR1 LGHDT, CDR2 YNNKEL (reference sequence). This CDR3 is 15 amino acids long. The CDR3 spells CASSQEGQAKETQYF. The CDR3 bases are TGTGCCAGCAGCCAAGAGGGACAGGCAAAAGAGACCCAGTACTTC.

V usage is TRBV5-8 and J usage is TRBJ2-7, with no clear D. The CDR3 has 15 residues. Trimming removed 5 bases from V and 7 bases from J, with 22 bases in between. CDR1 and CDR2 from the germline V gene are SGHTS and YDEGEE. The CDR3 is CASSFATDPPREQYF. The CDR3 region has the DNA TGTGCCAGCAGTTTCGCTACAGACCCCCCAAGGGAGCAGTACTTC.